Below are 2 T cell receptor beta chains sequenced from a single sample in a study of blood T cell repertoires in COVID-19 (dated by TCRdb to about 2020). The method behind the library was the immunoSEQ multiplex PCR assay. The source is immuneACCESS, and TCRdb retained only in-frame sequences with V and J called. Part of the clones is not carried over; for the studies checked, unresolved V genes explain less than half of this, and the remainder is unexplained. The sample has about 180,000 clones on record, roughly nine tenths of them singletons. The ten largest account for 20% to 25% of the sample. Sequencing input: peripheral blood. The receptors derive from a man between 65 and 80 years old with active or convalescent COVID-19.

The V call is TRBV10-3, the J call TRBJ2-7; tentatively, D is TRBD1 (5 bases). The CDR3 contains 12 residues. Germline assignment: CDR1 ENHRY and CDR2 SYGVKD. Trimming took off 6 bases at V and 5 bases at J, with 11 bases between the two ends. The CDR3 loop is CAIRRGTNEQYF. CDR3 in DNA: TGTGCCATCAGAAGGGGAACGAACGAGCAGTACTTC.

Here the CDR3 DNA reads TGTGCCAGCAGCTTACTCGGGGGGTTGATGAACACCGGGGAGCTGTTTTTT. Its translation: CASSLLGGLMNTGELFF. V gene TRBV7-2 combines with J gene TRBJ2-2, with TRBD2 identical over 7 bases. V gave up 2 bases and J gave up 1 base; unmatched junction bases: 7. The CDR3 has 17 amino acids. Per germline, CDR1 SGHTA and CDR2 FQGNSA.